This entry lists 32 T cell receptor beta chains sequenced from one sample in a study of T-cell reconstitution after alpha-beta-depleted transplantation in children. Preparation of the TCRbeta library was carried out with unique molecular identifiers. From the PCR reads, TCRdb called clonotypes with MiXCR, one entry per CDR3 protein. The table shows 700,000 to 950,000 distinct CDR3 sequences, with 16% occurring only once. The input for sequencing was PBMCs, mostly from graft donor cells, taken 360 days after TCRalphabeta/CD19-depleted stem cell transplant. These receptor sequences come from a male patient younger than 18 who had a stem cell transplant for acute lymphoblastic leukemia, so the T cells may come from the graft donor.

Turning to this clonotype: The germline gene is not matched at one end of the junction; a read error may be the cause. This chain uses TRBV2 with TRBJ2-6; 7 positions match TRBD1. The V gene's germline CDR1 is SNHLY and CDR2 FYNNEI. CDR3 length: 19 residues. CDR3 in amino acids: CASSSALGQTHSVANVLTF. The CDR3 region has the DNA TGTGCCAGCAGTTCGGCCCTGGGACAGACTCACTCTGTGGCCAACGTCCTGACTTTC.

The chain joins TRBV20-1 to TRBJ2-5; D not certain. The CDR3 is 15 residues long. The V and J ends lost 1 base and 2 bases respectively, with 14 bases between them. The V gene's germline CDR1 is DFQATT and CDR2 SNEGSKA (reference sequence). The CDR3 DNA follows: TGCAGTGCTAGAGGGGCAGATTCTATTCAAGAGACCCAGTACTTC. Its protein is CSARGADSIQETQYF.

This clonotype was picked up a small number of times. The rearrangement links TRBV20-1 to TRBJ2-7; 16 positions agree with TRBD2. V dropped 2 bases and J dropped 1; count of bases not matched to a gene: 8. This CDR3 region has 18 residues. Per germline, CDR1 DFQATT and CDR2 SNEGSKA (reference sequence). CDR3 region: CSARIPGLAGGGSYEQYF. CDR3 coding DNA: TGCAGTGCTAGAATTCCGGGACTAGCGGGAGGGGGGTCCTACGAGCAGTACTTC.

Only a few counts were recorded for this clonotype. V usage is TRBV11-2 and J usage is TRBJ2-1, with D perhaps being TRBD1 or TRBD2 (6 bases each). Germline V gives CDR1 SGHAT, CDR2 FQNNGV. Trimming removed 7 bases from V and 4 bases from J, with 26 bases in between. The CDR3 is 18 amino acids. The CDR3 DNA sequence: TGTGCCAGCAACGACTATGTGGCAGGAGGGACACGTTACAATGAGCAGTTCTTC. It specifies CASNDYVAGGTRYNEQFF. The whole variable domain, remainder taken from reference TRBV11-2 and TRBJ2-1, is EAGVAQSPRYKIIEKRQSVAFWCNPISGHATLYWYQQILGQGPKLLIQFQNNGVVDDSQLPKDRFSAERLKGVDSTLKIQPAKLEDSAVYLCASNDYVAGGTRYNEQFFGPGTRLTVL.

This clonotype was observed a handful of times. The chain carries TRBV7-8 and TRBJ2-7, with a possible D match to TRBD1 (6 bases). The CDR3 covers 14 residues. Per germline, CDR1 SGHVS and CDR2 FQNEAQ. V gave up 3 bases and J gave up 2 bases, with 11 bases separating them. This CDR3 reads CASSLWTAAYEQYF. CDR3 nucleotide sequence: TGTGCCAGCAGCTTGTGGACAGCCGCCTACGAGCAGTACTTC.

This clonotype was observed a few times. This chain links TRBV28 with TRBJ1-5; D is perhaps TRBD1 (5 bases). V was clipped by 3 bases and J by 11 bases, with 11 bases between them. CDR3 length: 12 amino acids. Germline values: CDR1 MDHEN, CDR2 SYDVKM. The CDR3 DNA reads as TGTGCCAGCAGTTTCTTTCGGGGGGCCCAGCATTTT. This sequence encodes CASSFFRGAQHF. Variable domain in full (rest from reference TRBV28 and TRBJ1-5): DVKVTQSSRYLVKRTGEKVFLECVQDMDHENMFWYRQDPGLGLRLIYFSYDVKMKEKGDIPEGYSVSREKKERFSLILESASTNQTSMYLCASSFFRGAQHFGDGTRLSIL.

The chain is built from TRBV20-1 and TRBJ2-7; D gene unclear. The CDR3 is 12 amino acids. The V gene's germline CDR1 is DFQATT and CDR2 SNEGSKA (reference sequence). The germline V and J ends were trimmed by 6 bases and 4 bases, with 13 bases remaining between them. The CDR3 nucleotides are TGCAGTGCCACATTTAACGGGTACGAGCAGTACTTC. This sequence encodes CSATFNGYEQYF.

The CDR3 DNA reads as TGTGCCAGCAGCACCCGGACTAGCGCCTTCAATGAGCAGTTCTTC. Translating it yields CASSTRTSAFNEQFF. V gene TRBV9 combines with J gene TRBJ2-1; the match to TRBD2 covers 9 bases. Germline trimming cut 4 bases from V and 6 bases from J; bases unmatched to any gene: 8. Germline CDR1 and CDR2: SGDLS and YYNGEE. The CDR3 runs to 15 residues.

This rearrangement joins TRBV20-1 to TRBJ2-3; D gene ambiguous. This CDR3 has 15 residues. Trimming took off 5 bases at V and 5 bases at J, with 20 bases between the two ends. Germline V lookup: CDR1 DFQATT, CDR2 SNEGSKA (reference sequence). The DNA of the CDR3 is TGCAGTGCTGACACTTCCTCTGGTGAGAGAGATACGCAGTATTTT. Protein: CSADTSSGERDTQYF.

This clonotype was seen more than once but under ten times. J is TRBJ2-1 and V is TRBV4-1, with a weak D call TRBD2 (6 bases). Trimming left V 6 bases short and J 9 bases short, with 21 bases between. The CDR3 length is 15 residues. The germline V gene encodes CDR1 MGHRA and CDR2 YSYEKL. CDR3 region: CASRLNGGGPGEQFF. CDR3 nucleotides: TGCGCCAGCAGACTCAACGGAGGAGGGCCGGGTGAGCAGTTCTTC.

This clonotype has a handful of counts. CDR3 nucleotide sequence: TGTGCCAGCAGTTGGTTAGCGGGAGTCGGGGAGACCCAGTACTTC. It encodes CASSWLAGVGETQYF. The chain couples TRBV12-3 or TRBV12-4 to TRBJ2-5, with 9 bases fitting TRBD2. The length of the CDR3 is 15 residues. The junction had 8 bases not matched to a gene; V was cut back by 4 bases and J by 5 bases.

This clonotype showed up just a few times. The chain joins TRBV30 to TRBJ1-1; possibly TRBD1 for D (6 bases). In germline, CDR1 is GTSNPN, CDR2 SVGIG (reference sequence). The V end lost 0 bases, the J end lost 1 base, and 12 bases lay between the germline ends. The CDR3 totals 15 residues. The CDR3 spells CAWSVPTGRNTEAFF. CDR3 in DNA: TGTGCCTGGAGTGTACCTACAGGGCGGAACACTGAAGCTTTCTTT.

In this sample, this clonotype turned up a few times. This chain links TRBV5-1 with TRBJ1-2; 7 nucleotides agree with TRBD1. The germline CDR1 and CDR2 sequences are SGHRS and YFSETQ. After removal of 0 bases from V and 7 bases from J, the junction contained 3 bases not matched to a gene. This CDR3 is 13 amino acids long. This CDR3 reads CASSLARQGGYTF. CDR3 nucleotide sequence: TGCGCCAGCAGCTTGGCACGACAGGGTGGCTACACCTTC.

This clonotype has a handful of counts. The rearrangement links TRBV10-1 to TRBJ2-5; D unclear. Per the germline V gene, CDR1 is WNHNN and CDR2 is SYGVQD (reference sequence). Trimming stripped 3 bases from V and 0 bases from J, with 5 bases between. The length of the CDR3 is 13 residues. In DNA form, the CDR3 reads TGCGCCAGCAGTGAAATGTACCAAGAGACCCAGTACTTC. Translating it yields CASSEMYQETQYF.

This clonotype was seen more than once but under ten times. The rearrangement uses TRBV6-1 and TRBJ2-3, with TRBD1 matching over 7 bases. CDR3 size: 17 residues. Germline V gene data show CDR1 as MNHNS and CDR2 as SASEGT. J gave up 0 bases and V 7 bases, and 13 bases lay outside the gene matches. The CDR3 region is CASKGVDRAYSTDTQYF. DNA of the CDR3: TGTGCCAGCAAAGGCGTCGACAGGGCCTATAGCACAGATACGCAGTATTTT.

This clonotype was observed many times. The CDR3 loop reads CASSRTWQGTHGSGELFF. CDR3 coding DNA: TGCGCCAGCAGCCGAACCTGGCAGGGGACCCATGGATCCGGGGAGCTGTTTTTT. The chain recombines TRBV5-1 with TRBJ2-2; the D gene is possibly TRBD1 (6 bases). The CDR3 has 18 residues. Trimming pared 4 bases from V and 6 bases from J, leaving 25 bases between. Germline CDR1 reads SGHRS; CDR2 reads YFSETQ.

This clonotype was counted between two and nine times. The chain joins TRBV6-5 to TRBJ2-1, with TRBD2 matching over 7 bases. After removal of 0 bases from V and 8 bases from J, the junction contained 10 bases not matched to a gene. The V gene's germline CDR1 is MNHEY and CDR2 SVGAGI. This CDR3 is built from 16 residues. The CDR3 loop reads CASSYSGGSTGDEQFF. The CDR3 region has the DNA TGTGCCAGCAGTTACTCGGGCGGGAGTACCGGGGATGAGCAGTTCTTC.

This clonotype was seen more than once but under ten times. CDR3 sequence: CSARYRGSDSPLHF. The DNA of the CDR3 is TGCAGTGCTAGATACAGGGGGAGTGATTCACCCCTCCACTTT. V and J are TRBV20-1 and TRBJ1-6; 8 bases fit TRBD1. The CDR3 consists of 14 residues. CDR1 and CDR2 from the germline V gene are DFQATT and SNEGSKA (reference sequence). J gave up 8 bases and V 2 bases, and 5 bases lay outside the gene matches.

The chain links TRBV6-5 to TRBJ2-7; TRBD1 is a possible D gene (6 bases). Germline values: CDR1 MNHEY, CDR2 SVGAGI. Trimming took off 0 bases at V and 0 bases at J, with 6 bases between the two ends. This CDR3 comprises 14 residues. The CDR3 DNA is TGTGCCAGCAGTTACTCGGGACACTCCTACGAGCAGTACTTC. This gives the protein CASSYSGHSYEQYF.

The sample holds a few counts of this clonotype. The rearrangement links TRBV29-1 to TRBJ2-5, with 7 bases aligning to TRBD1. The germline gives CDR1 SQVTM, CDR2 ANQGSEA. The CDR3 is 14 residues long. The V gene end was trimmed by 3 bases and the J gene end by 7 bases; junction bases not matched to a gene: 11. The CDR3 DNA follows: TGCAGCGTTGATCCTGAGGGACAGCCTCCGACCCAGTACTTC. This gives the protein CSVDPEGQPPTQYF.

CDR3 region: CASSDTGTSDNEQFF. The CDR3, as DNA: TGTGCCAGCAGTGATACCGGGACTTCTGACAATGAGCAGTTCTTC. The chain joins TRBV9 to TRBJ2-1; TRBD2 might be the D (6 bases). V was trimmed by 5 bases and J by 5 bases, leaving 17 bases between them. The CDR3 is 15 residues long. Germline V gene sequence: CDR1 SGDLS, CDR2 YYNGEE.

This clonotype was detected only a few times. CDR3 in DNA: TGCAGCGTTAGGGGACAGGGACATTACAATGAGCAGTTCTTC. Translating gives CSVRGQGHYNEQFF. The chain carries TRBV29-1 and TRBJ2-1, with 9 bases identical to TRBD1. Germline trimming cut 5 bases from V and 4 bases from J; bases unmatched to any gene: 6. Germline V gene lookup returns CDR1 SQVTM and CDR2 ANQGSEA. The CDR3 spans 14 residues.

This clonotype has just a few counts. The V call is TRBV4-1, the J call TRBJ1-1; D is possibly TRBD1 (6 bases). Germline V gene sequence: CDR1 MGHRA, CDR2 YSYEKL. V was trimmed by 4 bases and J by 5 bases, leaving 17 bases between them. The CDR3 runs 15 residues. The CDR3 is CASSRTALLGTEAFF. CDR3 DNA sequence: TGCGCCAGCAGCCGGACAGCCCTACTTGGGACTGAAGCTTTCTTT.

Many counts were recorded for this clonotype. V and J are TRBV4-1 and TRBJ2-7, with no clear D. V was trimmed by 0 bases and J by 2 bases, leaving 11 bases between them. The CDR3 runs 15 residues. Germline V gives CDR1 MGHRA, CDR2 YSYEKL. This CDR3 reads CASSQEPLGPYEQYF. CDR3 sequence (DNA): TGCGCCAGCAGCCAAGAGCCCCTAGGGCCCTACGAGCAGTACTTC.

This clonotype has a handful of counts. The gene calls are TRBV9 and TRBJ2-1; D unresolved. V was pared by 0 bases and J by 0 bases, with 7 bases between. The germline CDR1 and CDR2 sequences are SGDLS and YYNGEE. The CDR3 length is 15 residues. The CDR3 bases are TGTGCCAGCAGCGTAGGGGTAGGCTCCTACAATGAGCAGTTCTTC. This gives the protein CASSVGVGSYNEQFF.

The chain combines TRBV7-3 with TRBJ2-3, with D tentatively TRBD2 (6 bases). The CDR3 is 15 amino acids. V gave up 4 bases and J gave up 4 bases, with 15 bases separating them. CDR1 SGHTA and CDR2 FQGTGA come from the germline V gene. The CDR3 sequence is CASSSGERRSDTQYF. DNA of the CDR3: TGTGCCAGCAGCTCGGGAGAAAGGAGGTCAGATACGCAGTATTTT.

The chain joins TRBV12-3 or TRBV12-4 to TRBJ2-7, with 10 bases lining up with TRBD2. Trimming cost V 7 bases and J 5 bases; bases outside gene matches: 8. This CDR3 has 14 amino acids. The CDR3 DNA reads as TGTGCCAGCAAACCGGGACTAGCGTCTAACGAGCAGTACTTC. It is translated as CASKPGLASNEQYF.

The CDR3, as DNA: TGTGCCATCAGTGAGCGAGGACGGATGAACACTGAAGCTTTCTTT. Encoded protein: CAISERGRMNTEAFF. The chain joins TRBV10-3 to TRBJ1-1; D is unresolved. CDR3 length: 15 residues. Germline V lookup: CDR1 ENHRY, CDR2 SYGVKD. V shed 2 bases and J shed 0 bases, with 10 bases lying between them.

The chain uses TRBV20-1 and TRBJ2-5; TRBD2 agrees at 9 bases. The CDR3 length is 15 residues. The ends lost 4 bases at V and 2 bases at J; junction bases unmatched: 8. Per germline, CDR1 DFQATT and CDR2 SNEGSKA (reference sequence). The CDR3 protein is CSAKSLAGIQETQYF. Here the CDR3 DNA reads TGCAGTGCTAAAAGCCTAGCGGGGATTCAAGAGACCCAGTACTTC.

The J gene is TRBJ2-3, the V gene TRBV14; TRBD2 matches at 7 bases. Trimming took 6 bases from V and 0 from J; bases not matched to a gene: 3. The CDR3 consists of 14 residues. From germline, CDR1 is SGHDN and CDR2 FVKESK. CDR3 in amino acids: CASRELASTDTQYF. CDR3 DNA: TGTGCCAGCAGGGAACTAGCGAGCACAGATACGCAGTATTTT.

This clonotype was found a few times. The rearrangement uses TRBV27 and TRBJ2-7; D not certain. Germline V lookup: CDR1 MNHEY, CDR2 SMNVEV (reference sequence). This CDR3 comprises 13 residues. V lost 5 bases to trimming and J lost 0 bases, with 8 bases between them. CDR3 in amino acids: CASSGRYSYEQYF. The CDR3 DNA is TGTGCCAGCAGTGGACGGTACTCCTACGAGCAGTACTTC.

To note about this clonotype: This may be a read error, as it is one base from a much larger clone. The chain has TRBV20-1 and TRBJ2-1, with D uncertain. V was trimmed by 3 bases and J by 5 bases, leaving 11 bases between them. In germline, CDR1 is DFQATT, CDR2 SNEGSKA (reference sequence). This CDR3 contains 13 residues. The CDR3 region is CSARAFTNNEQFF. The CDR3 DNA is TGCAGTGCTAGGGCCTTTACCAACAATGAGCAGTTCTTC.